This entry lists 31 T cell receptor beta chains sequenced from one sample in a study of blood T cell repertoires in COVID-19. Method: immunoSEQ multiplex PCR; TCRdb's copy keeps in-frame clones and lacks some. The sample shows just under 65,000 clones, about 70% of them seen only once. Source material: peripheral blood. These receptors all come from a human donor in a cohort sampled during active COVID-19.

This clone came up once. The chain is built from TRBV18 and TRBJ1-2; D is unresolved. Germline assignment: CDR1 KGHSH and CDR2 LQKENI. V lost 3 bases to trimming and J lost 4 bases, with 15 bases between them. The CDR3 totals 15 residues. Written as DNA, the CDR3 is TGTGCCAGCTCACCTGGAAGGATAGCCCCCTATGGCTACACCTTC. The encoded protein is CASSPGRIAPYGYTF.

This clone was counted only a few times. J is TRBJ2-7 and V is TRBV13, with a weak D call TRBD1 (5 bases). Trimming pared 3 bases from V and 2 bases from J, leaving 8 bases between. The CDR3 is made up of 13 amino acids. Germline V gives CDR1 PRHDT, CDR2 FYEKMQ (reference sequence). The CDR3 bases are TGTGCCAGCAGCTTTGAAGGGGCCTACGAGCAGTACTTC. It yields the protein CASSFEGAYEQYF. Based on the CDR3 plus reference TRBV13 and TRBJ2-7, the full variable domain is AAGVIQSPRHLIKEKRETATLKCYPIPRHDTVYWYQQGPGQDPQFLISFYEKMQSDKGSIPDRFSAQQFSDYHSELNMSSLELGDSALYFCASSFEGAYEQYFGPGTRLTVT.

Notes on this clone: One junction end does not reproduce the germline sequence, and a read error may be involved. The chain employs TRBV11-2 and TRBJ2-3; possible D gene TRBD2, 5 bases. This CDR3 is built from 14 residues. Germline CDR1 reads SGHAT; CDR2 reads FQNNGV. The CDR3 nucleotides are TGTGCCAGCAGCTTAGAGCCGGGAACAGATACACAGTATTTT. Translation: CASSLEPGTDTQYF.

This clone was detected only once. This chain uses TRBV19 with TRBJ1-4; TRBD1 might be the D (6 bases). There are 15 residues in the CDR3. The germline CDR1 and CDR2 sequences are LNHDA and SQIVND (reference sequence). V lost 9 bases and J lost 5, with 19 bases in between. CDR3 sequence (DNA): TGTGCCAGCCGTACTGGGGGACAACGCAATGAAAAACTGTTTTTT. Translation: CASRTGGQRNEKLFF. The variable domain in full, with the rest retrieved from reference TRBV19 and TRBJ1-4, is DGGITQSPKYLFRKEGQNVTLSCEQNLNHDAMYWYRQDPGQGLRLIYYSQIVNDFQKGDIAEGYSVSREKKESFPLTVTSAQKNPTAFYLCASRTGGQRNEKLFFGSGTQLSVL.

The gene calls are TRBV9 and TRBJ1-2; 11 bases are shared with TRBD1. V shed 1 base and J 8 bases; nucleotides not matched to a gene: 7. Germline CDR1 SGDLS, CDR2 YYNGEE. The CDR3 runs to 15 residues. CDR3 sequence (DNA): TGTGCCAGCAGCGTAACGCCGGGACAGGGGGGCGGCTACACCTTC. Translating gives CASSVTPGQGGGYTF.

The rearrangement uses TRBV9 and TRBJ2-3; D gene uncertain. Germline CDR1 reads SGDLS; CDR2 reads YYNGEE. CDR3 length: 14 residues. With 0 bases removed from V and 1 base from J, the gap between germline ends came to 6 bases. In DNA, the CDR3 is TGTGCCAGCAGCGTAGGGCAGGGCACAGATACGCAGTATTTT. Residues: CASSVGQGTDTQYF.

The chain employs TRBV5-1 and TRBJ2-3; TRBD2 is a possible D gene (5 bases). The CDR3 runs to 15 residues. The ends were cut back, 0 bases at V and 4 bases at J, with 12 bases in the middle. CDR1 SGHRS and CDR2 YFSETQ come from the germline V gene. The CDR3 is CASSLEGLHPDTQYF. The CDR3, as DNA: TGCGCCAGCAGCTTGGAAGGACTGCACCCAGATACGCAGTATTTT.

The rearrangement uses TRBV6-1 and TRBJ1-6; no clear D. Germline V gene data show CDR1 as MNHNS and CDR2 as SASEGT. With 0 bases removed from V and 6 bases from J, the gap between germline ends came to 9 bases. This CDR3 is built from 15 residues. DNA for the CDR3: TGTGCCAGCAGTGAAGCAGTAGATGGTAATTCACCCCTCCACTTT. Its protein product is CASSEAVDGNSPLHF.

The chain combines TRBV27 with TRBJ1-2; TRBD1 matches at 11 bases. CDR1 is MNHEY, CDR2 SMNVEV, per germline (reference sequence). The ends lost 4 bases at V and 8 bases at J; junction bases unmatched: 6. The CDR3 consists of 14 residues. The CDR3 protein is CASSSTRTGGGYTF. CDR3 sequence (DNA): TGTGCCAGCAGTTCTACCCGGACAGGGGGCGGCTACACCTTC.

V usage is TRBV29-1 and J usage is TRBJ2-7; D uncertain. Germline CDR1 and CDR2: SQVTM and ANQGSEA. This CDR3 is built from 13 residues. With 4 bases removed from V and 2 bases from J, the gap between germline ends came to 12 bases. CDR3 in DNA: TGCAGCGTTGGGGCAGTAGGAACCTACGAGCAGTACTTC. Its translation: CSVGAVGTYEQYF.

With regard to this clone: The sample has other DNA sequences that encode this CDR3 too. V usage is TRBV28 and J usage is TRBJ1-6; TRBD1 agrees at 7 bases. Unmatched junction bases numbered 10, after V lost 5 bases and J lost 9 bases. The CDR3 contains 15 residues. The V gene's germline CDR1 is MDHEN and CDR2 SYDVKM. The CDR3 spells CASSERQGRTSPLHF. CDR3 nucleotide sequence: TGTGCCAGCAGTGAACGACAGGGTCGTACTTCACCCCTCCACTTT.

V gene TRBV7-2 combines with J gene TRBJ1-5; no clear D. V was shortened by 4 bases and J by 5 bases, with 9 bases between the two germline ends. The length of the CDR3 is 13 residues. The germline V gene encodes CDR1 SGHTA and CDR2 FQGNSA. In nucleotides, the CDR3 is TGTGCCAGCAGCTCTCGGAGGGATCAGCCCCAGCATTTT. It specifies CASSSRRDQPQHF.

This chain joins TRBV27 and TRBJ2-3, with 9 bases matching TRBD1. The V and J ends lost 6 bases and 6 bases, in that order; junction bases with no gene match: 10. The CDR3 is 15 residues long. Germline V gene sequence: CDR1 MNHEY, CDR2 SMNVEV (reference sequence). The CDR3 here is CASRDPGQGTDTQYF. The DNA for the CDR3 is TGTGCCAGCAGGGACCCGGGACAGGGTACGGATACGCAGTATTTT.

The DNA for the CDR3 is TGTGCCAGCAGCCAAGGGACTTTGTCTAGCGGGAACGCGGAGACCCAGTACTTC. It codes for CASSQGTLSSGNAETQYF. The V and J genes are TRBV4-2 and TRBJ2-5, with 9 bases that match TRBD2. V lost 1 base to trimming and J lost 5 bases; unmatched junction nucleotides: 14. Germline V CDR1 and CDR2: LGHNA, YNFKEQ. This CDR3 is 18 amino acids long.

As regards this clone: The germline gene is not matched at one end of the junction; a read error may be the cause. J is TRBJ2-7 and V is TRBV18, with 10 bases aligning to TRBD2. The V gene's germline CDR1 is KGHSH and CDR2 LQKENI. The CDR3 runs to 15 residues. CDR3 in DNA: TGTGCCAGCTCTCCCTCCGCAAACAGCGGGGGGGGGTGGGAATTC. The encoded protein is CASSPSANSGGGWEF.

The chain combines TRBV4-2 with TRBJ1-2; D is undetermined. CDR1 and CDR2 (germline): LGHNA, YNFKEQ. This CDR3 comprises 15 residues. V shed 0 bases and J shed 7 bases, with 15 bases lying between them. The CDR3 bases are TGTGCCAGCAGCCAAGATTTAGGGAGACTACGTGGCTACACCTTC. This translates into CASSQDLGRLRGYTF.

The V and J genes are TRBV7-2 and TRBJ2-3, with a weak D call TRBD2 (7 bases). The CDR3 length is 15 residues. Trimming removed 1 base at V and 4 bases at J, with 12 bases between. The germline gives CDR1 SGHTA, CDR2 FQGNSA. The DNA for the CDR3 is TGTGCCAGCAGCTTAGTGGGGGGGCCACCAGATACGCAGTATTTT. Translated: CASSLVGGPPDTQYF.

J is TRBJ2-1 and V is TRBV7-2; D remains unclear. Trimming removed 4 bases from V and 3 bases from J, with 10 bases in between. Germline V gives CDR1 SGHTA, CDR2 FQGNSA. The CDR3 runs to 14 residues. CDR3 in DNA: TGTGCCAGCAGCTCCTTCGGAGTCTACAATGAGCAGTTCTTC. It is translated as CASSSFGVYNEQFF.

CDR3 in amino acids: CASSPDGDLSGSNEKLFF. For the CDR3, the DNA is TGTGCCAGCAGCCCGGATGGGGATTTGAGCGGGAGTAATGAAAAACTGTTTTTT. The rearrangement joins TRBV2 to TRBJ1-4; D is ambiguous. The CDR3 extends over 18 amino acids. Trimming stripped 6 bases from V and 4 bases from J, with 24 bases between. Germline CDR1 reads SNHLY; CDR2 reads FYNNEI. Using reference TRBV2 and TRBJ1-4 for the parts outside the CDR3, the full variable domain is EPEVTQTPSHQVTQMGQEVILRCVPISNHLYFYWYRQILGQKVEFLVSFYNNEISEKSEIFDDQFSVERPDGSNFTLKIRSTKLEDSAMYFCASSPDGDLSGSNEKLFFGSGTQLSVL.

The V gene is TRBV7-2, the J gene TRBJ1-2; weak D call: TRBD1 (5 bases). CDR1 and CDR2 (germline): SGHTA, FQGNSA. The CDR3 has 13 residues. V lost 3 bases and J lost 0, with 5 bases in between. The CDR3 sequence is CASSLTANYGYTF. DNA for the CDR3: TGTGCCAGCAGCTTGACAGCTAACTATGGCTACACCTTC.

The rearrangement links TRBV3-1 (or the pseudogene TRBV3-2) to TRBJ2-5; 7 positions match TRBD2. The germline CDR1 and CDR2 sequences are LGHDT and YNNKEL (reference sequence). After removal of 5 bases from V and 5 bases from J, the junction contained 11 bases not matched to a gene. CDR3 length: 15 amino acids. CDR3 sequence (DNA): TGTGCCAGCAGCGCCAACTGGGGAGGGCAGGAGACCCAGTACTTC. Translating it yields CASSANWGGQETQYF.

A few counts support this clone. V usage is TRBV23-1 and J usage is TRBJ1-4; a weak D match, TRBD1 (6 bases). TRBV23-1 is sorted into the ORF group, with uncertain function. The CDR3 is 13 residues long. The V end was cut by 8 bases, the J end by 8 bases, with 15 bases between. The CDR3 sequence is CASGGPRWEKLFF. The DNA for the CDR3 is TGCGCCAGCGGGGGCCCCCGCTGGGAAAAACTGTTTTTT.

The genes are TRBV25-1 and TRBJ1-2, with 8 positions matching TRBD1. V lost 7 bases, J lost 5 bases, and 3 bases stayed unmatched. The CDR3 length is 12 residues. The germline V gene has CDR1 MGHDK and CDR2 SYGVNS. The CDR3 sequence: CASTRTGYGYTF. As DNA, the CDR3 is TGTGCCAGCACCCGGACAGGGTATGGCTACACCTTC.

This CDR3 reads CASKVRGNNSPLHF. CDR3 nucleotides: TGTGCCAGTAAGGTGCGAGGAAATAATTCACCCCTCCACTTT. V usage is TRBV19 and J usage is TRBJ1-6, with D hard to call. The CDR3 sequence is 14 residues long. Trimming took 7 bases from V and 5 from J, leaving 12 bases between them. Per the germline V gene, CDR1 is LNHDA and CDR2 is SQIVND (reference sequence).

The chain recombines TRBV15 with TRBJ2-7; 9 nucleotides align to TRBD1. The CDR3 is 16 residues long. The trim removed 1 base at V and 5 bases at J, leaving 9 bases unmatched. Looked up from germline, CDR1 is LNHNV and CDR2 is YYDKDF (reference sequence). CDR3 nucleotide sequence: TGTGCCACCAGCAGAGGGGGACAGGGTGCGTCTCACGAGCAGTACTTC. Its protein is CATSRGGQGASHEQYF.

In its sample, this clone was seen a few times. The chain recombines TRBV27 with TRBJ1-1; maybe TRBD1 (5 bases). Germline CDR1 is MNHEY and CDR2 is SMNVEV (reference sequence). The V and J ends lost 6 bases and 3 bases respectively, with 14 bases between them. This CDR3 has 14 residues. The CDR3 is CASRSPGRDTEAFF. For the CDR3, the DNA is TGTGCCAGCAGATCGCCGGGCAGGGACACTGAAGCTTTCTTT.

This clone has just a few counts. Within the sample, other DNA sequences also encode this same CDR3. J is TRBJ2-7 and V is TRBV9; 7 nucleotides line up with TRBD1. V dropped 0 bases and J dropped 2; count of bases not matched to a gene: 5. The CDR3 extends over 15 amino acids. Germline V lookup: CDR1 SGDLS, CDR2 YYNGEE. CDR3 sequence (DNA): TGTGCCAGCAGCGTAGGACAGGGTGGGACCTACGAGCAGTACTTC. Translated, it gives CASSVGQGGTYEQYF.

V gene TRBV10-3 combines with J gene TRBJ2-1; possibly TRBD1 for D (5 bases). CDR3 length: 12 amino acids. Germline CDR1 ENHRY, CDR2 SYGVKD. Trimming pared 4 bases from V and 8 bases from J, leaving 9 bases between. This CDR3 is CAISARADEQFF. CDR3 DNA: TGTGCCATCAGTGCCAGGGCGGATGAGCAGTTCTTC.

The chain uses TRBV20-1 and TRBJ2-3; D perhaps matches TRBD2 (5 bases). The CDR3 spans 14 residues. Germline V gene sequence: CDR1 DFQATT, CDR2 SNEGSKA (reference sequence). Trimming cost V 3 bases and J 8 bases, with 18 bases left between them. The CDR3 loop is CSASLGVRVATQYF. The CDR3 DNA is TGCAGTGCTAGTTTGGGAGTGCGGGTGGCTACGCAGTATTTT.

The J gene is TRBJ1-1, the V gene TRBV6-5; 9 bases are shared with TRBD1. The CDR3 spans 15 residues. Per the germline V gene, CDR1 is MNHEY and CDR2 is SVGAGI. The junction had 3 bases not matched to a gene; V was cut back by 0 bases and J by 4 bases. The CDR3 nucleotides read TGTGCCAGCAGTTACTCCGGGACAGGGACCACTGAAGCTTTCTTT. This gives the protein CASSYSGTGTTEAFF.

The chain joins TRBV5-8 to TRBJ2-3; TRBD2 matches 9 bases. Germline CDR1 is SGHTS and CDR2 is YDEGEE. The CDR3 is 15 amino acids. The V and J ends lost 2 bases and 2 bases, in that order; junction bases with no gene match: 3. CDR3 protein: CASSFRGGATDTQYF. DNA of the CDR3: TGTGCCAGCAGCTTCCGCGGGGGGGCCACAGATACGCAGTATTTT. Full variable domain (remainder filled in from reference TRBV5-8 and TRBJ2-3): EAGVTQSPTHLIKTRGQQATLRCSPISGHTSVYWYQQALGLGLQFLLWYDEGEERNRGNFPPRFSGRQFPNYSSELNVNALELEDSALYLCASSFRGGATDTQYFGPGTRLTVL.